One sample yielded the 3 T cell receptor beta chains listed below, sequenced in a study of identical twins. Each CDR3 protein is one row after TCRdb ran MiXCR on the 5' RACE reads. Of 350,000 to 600,000 distinct CDR3 sequences in the sample, over 12% were seen once. The same data also went into a second study, on yellow fever vaccine responses in identical twins.

Sequencing was carried out using CD4+ T cells sorted from blood. Receptor source: a woman between 18 and 29 years old in good health.

This clonotype was detected many times. The CDR3 protein is CASSLDWSRDRIYEQYF. Written as DNA, the CDR3 is TGCGCCAGCAGCTTGGATTGGAGCCGGGACAGGATCTACGAGCAGTACTTC. This sequence joins TRBV5-1 and TRBJ2-7; 8 nucleotides line up with TRBD1. Trimming cost V 0 bases and J 3 bases; bases outside gene matches: 11. CDR1 is SGHRS and CDR2 is YFSETQ in the germline V gene. The CDR3 loop spans 17 amino acids.

This chain connects TRBV20-1 to TRBJ1-1; perhaps TRBD1 as D (6 bases). The CDR3 totals 12 residues. Germline V gene lookup returns CDR1 DFQATT and CDR2 SNEGSKA (reference sequence). V lost 5 bases to trimming and J lost 5 bases, with 12 bases between them. The CDR3 bases are TGCAGTGCTCCCCAAGGGGGGACTGAAGCTTTCTTT. Protein product: CSAPQGGTEAFF.

This clonotype was detected a few times. As DNA, the CDR3 is TGTGCCAGCAGCTTAGGTCAGGCAGAGGGGGCCGACCAGTACTTC. Amino acid sequence: CASSLGQAEGADQYF. The genes are TRBV7-9 and TRBJ2-7; TRBD1 agrees at 7 bases. CDR1 and CDR2 (germline): SEHNR, FQNEAQ (reference sequence). The CDR3 spans 15 residues. Trimming at V came to 1 base and at J to 10 bases, leaving 13 bases not matched to a gene.